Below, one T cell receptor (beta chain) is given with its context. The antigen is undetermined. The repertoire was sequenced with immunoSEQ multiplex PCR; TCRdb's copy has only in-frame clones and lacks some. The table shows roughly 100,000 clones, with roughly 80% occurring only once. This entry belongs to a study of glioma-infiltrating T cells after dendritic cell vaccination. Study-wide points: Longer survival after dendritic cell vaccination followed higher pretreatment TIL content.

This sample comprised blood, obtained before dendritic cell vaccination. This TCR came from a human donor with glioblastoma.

CDR3: CASSQKVLGTNTEAFF. CDR3 nucleotide sequence: TGCGCCAGCAGCCAGAAGGTATTGGGCACGAACACTGAAGCTTTCTTT. The chain carries TRBV4-1 and TRBJ1-1, with no clear D. Trimming took 3 bases from V and 1 from J, leaving 15 bases between them. Germline V gives CDR1 MGHRA, CDR2 YSYEKL. The CDR3 has 16 amino acids.